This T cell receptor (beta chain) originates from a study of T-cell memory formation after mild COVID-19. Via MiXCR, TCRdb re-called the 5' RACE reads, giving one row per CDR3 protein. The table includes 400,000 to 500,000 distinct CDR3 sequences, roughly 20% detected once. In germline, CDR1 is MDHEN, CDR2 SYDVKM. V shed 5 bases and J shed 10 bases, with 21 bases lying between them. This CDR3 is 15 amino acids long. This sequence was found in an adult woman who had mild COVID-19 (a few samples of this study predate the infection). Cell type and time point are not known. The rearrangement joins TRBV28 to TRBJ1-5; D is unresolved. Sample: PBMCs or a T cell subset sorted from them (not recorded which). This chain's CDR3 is CASSRNRLAISPQHF. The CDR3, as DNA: TGTGCCAGCAGTCGTAATCGGTTAGCAATCAGCCCCCAGCATTTT.